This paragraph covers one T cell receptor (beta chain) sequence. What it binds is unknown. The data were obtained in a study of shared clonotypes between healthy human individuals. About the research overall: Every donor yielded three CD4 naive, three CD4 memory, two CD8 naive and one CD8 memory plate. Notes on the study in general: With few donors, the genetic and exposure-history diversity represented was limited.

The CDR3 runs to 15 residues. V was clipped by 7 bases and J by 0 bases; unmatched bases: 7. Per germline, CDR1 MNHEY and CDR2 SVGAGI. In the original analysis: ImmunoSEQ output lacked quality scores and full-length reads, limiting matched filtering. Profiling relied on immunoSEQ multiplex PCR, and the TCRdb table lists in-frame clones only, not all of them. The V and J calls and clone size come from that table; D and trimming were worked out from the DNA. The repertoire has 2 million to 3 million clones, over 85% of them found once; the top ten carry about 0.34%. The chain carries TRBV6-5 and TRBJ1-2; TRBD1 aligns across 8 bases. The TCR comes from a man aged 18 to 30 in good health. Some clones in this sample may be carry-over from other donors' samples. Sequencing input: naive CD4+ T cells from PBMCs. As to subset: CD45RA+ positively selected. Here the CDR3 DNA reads TGTGCCAGCATCGACAGGGGCCATACTAACTATGGCTACACCTTC. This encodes CASIDRGHTNYGYTF.